This T cell receptor beta chain was profiled in a study of blood T cell repertoires in COVID-19. The V and J ends lost 4 bases and 3 bases, in that order; junction bases with no gene match: 6. The germline gives CDR1 SGHRS, CDR2 YFSETQ. The CDR3 runs to 15 residues. TCRdb's copy holds only in-frame clones and misses some; the assay was immunoSEQ multiplex PCR. The sample lists approximately 99,000 clones, less than 90% occurring once. This clonotype was sampled from a man between 65 and 79 years old with active or convalescent COVID-19. The sample was peripheral blood. V and J are TRBV5-1 and TRBJ1-4; 7 nucleotides line up with TRBD1. The CDR3 sequence: CASSQTGRANEKLFF. The CDR3 DNA follows: TGCGCCAGCAGCCAGACAGGGCGGGCTAATGAAAAACTGTTTTTT.